This T cell receptor beta chain is from a study of blood T cell repertoires in COVID-19. Turning to the study itself: Material from acute and convalescent COVID-19 was sourced from the United States, Italy and Spain.

The CDR3 length is 15 residues. With 6 bases clipped from V and 3 bases from J, the junction kept 5 bases outside the gene matches. CDR1 and CDR2 (germline): SNHLY, FYNNEI. Participants reported their clinical history, and cohort assignment relied on those reports. In the authors' workflow: Estimates of nucleated cell counts were drawn from the amplification of reference gene primers. Some clones are missing from TCRdb's copy, which holds only in-frame ones; the method was immunoSEQ multiplex PCR. The V and J calls and clone size come from that table; D and trimming were worked out from the DNA. This sample carries 200,000 to 250,000 clones, roughly 80% of them seen once, and the ten largest clones take about 1.7%. This clone has just a few counts.

The source is a man in his sixties who had recovered from COVID-19. The sample comprised PBMCs or T cells enriched from blood (not recorded which). V and J are TRBV2 and TRBJ2-6; 7 positions match TRBD1. CDR3 in amino acids: CASSLTGVGANVLTF. The CDR3 DNA follows: TGTGCCAGCAGCCTAACAGGGGTTGGGGCCAACGTCCTGACTTTC.